This record looks at one T cell receptor beta chain sequence and its context. Its antigen remains unknown. TCR beta cDNA libraries had unique molecular identifiers. T cells numbering about 0.85 to 10 million yielded 500,000 to 550,000 cDNA molecules. One entry per CDR3 protein, called by TCRdb with MiXCR from the PCR reads. The sample has roughly 570,000 distinct CDR3 sequences, roughly 34% seen once. V lost 3 bases and J lost 2, with 14 bases in between. The CDR3 loop spans 15 amino acids. Germline CDR1 is SEHNR and CDR2 is FQNEAQ (reference sequence). The source of the sample is a study of post-analysis software for immune sequencing data. Study-wide results and caveats: The authors found that F measure strongly co-clustered same-batch samples. Patients used about five TRBV segments, including TRBV5-6, TRBV5-1 and TRBV20-1, more often than controls.

This TCR was recovered from a girl under 18 with multiple sclerosis. The source material was blood. The V call is TRBV7-9, the J call TRBJ2-7, with a possible D match to TRBD2 (6 bases). This chain's CDR3 is CASSLGSRGTYEQYF. The CDR3 DNA follows: TGTGCCAGCAGCTTGGGTTCCCGGGGGACCTACGAGCAGTACTTC. The whole variable domain, remainder taken from reference TRBV7-9 and TRBJ2-7, is DTGVSQNPRHKITKRGQNVTFRCDPISEHNRLYWYRQTLGQGPEFLTYFQNEAQLEKSRLLSDRFSAERPKGSFSTLEIQRTEQGDSAMYLCASSLGSRGTYEQYFGPGTRLTVT.